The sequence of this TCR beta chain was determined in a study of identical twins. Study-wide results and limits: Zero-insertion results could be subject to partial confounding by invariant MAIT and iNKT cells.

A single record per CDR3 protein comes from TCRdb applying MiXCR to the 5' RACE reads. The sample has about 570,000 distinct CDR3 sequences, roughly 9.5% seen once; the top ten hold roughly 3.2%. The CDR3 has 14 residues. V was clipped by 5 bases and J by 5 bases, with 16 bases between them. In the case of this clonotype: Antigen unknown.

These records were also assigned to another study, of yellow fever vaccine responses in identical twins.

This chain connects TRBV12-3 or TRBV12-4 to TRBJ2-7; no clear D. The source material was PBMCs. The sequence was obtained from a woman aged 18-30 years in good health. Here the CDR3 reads CASSTRSFRDEQYF. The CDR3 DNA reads TGTGCCAGCAGTACCCGAAGCTTCCGCGACGAGCAGTACTTC.